The entry below describes one T cell receptor beta chain. Its antigen remains unidentified. No qualities accompany the bases; no much larger clone lies one base away. Per the publication, the treatment or condition label means: roughly 20 received Ad26.COV2.S at low or high dose, single or two shots; 5 received placebo; per-sample allocation not given. Repertoires of vaccine and placebo recipients were sequenced from samples collected on day 63 after the first injection. In Cohort 1b, around 23 adults aged 18-55 years were enrolled at a single site in Boston, USA, between 29 July and 7 August 2020. Ad26.COV2.S was a replication-incompetent adenovirus type 26 vector expressing a prefusion-stabilized SARS-CoV-2 spike protein from the original Wuhan strain. TCRbeta CDR3 regions were sequenced with the immunoSEQ Assay. After extraction, genomic DNA underwent amplification by bias-controlled multiplex PCR, followed by high-throughput sequencing. The authors processed their data as follows. To quantify the absolute abundance of every unique TCRbeta CDR3 region, sequences were collapsed and filtered. T cell fraction was estimated by normalizing TCRbeta template counts to usable DNA, with usable DNA measured through amplification of reference genes found in all nucleated cells. Repertoire TCRs were annotated as SARS-CoV-2-specific when V gene, CDR3 amino acid sequence and J gene were exactly matched to a known reactive TCR set. MIRA supplied the reference SARS-CoV-2 TCR set, which was filtered for enrichment in COVID-19-positive ImmuneCODE repertoires so that public or cross-reactive TCRs were removed. Using the MIRA antigens, annotated TCRs were further analysed by specific ORF or by position within an ORF. Depth was the summed frequency of annotated unique rearrangements, while breadth was defined as annotated unique rearrangements over total unique productive rearrangements. Two-sided Wilcoxon rank-sum tests were applied when comparing TCR breadth between groups. The clones in this table, taken by TCRdb from immuneACCESS, are in-frame only. Not every clone is retained; where verified, under half of the shortfall comes from an unresolved V gene, and the cause of the rest is unknown. Clone size and the V and J calls come from that table; the DNA yielded D and trimming. This sample comprises about 280,000 clones, 87% of them detected only once. The ten largest clones represent around 3% of the sample.

The entry originates in a study of Ad26.COV2.S vaccination and SARS-CoV-2 variants (dated by TCRdb to the early 2020s). Concerning the study at large: Vaccine-arm donors came from COV1001, a multicentre, randomized, double-blind, placebo-controlled phase I-IIa trial of Ad26.COV2.S in healthy adults. Sequencing of the TCRbeta repertoire served to evaluate the specificity and breadth of SARS-CoV-2-reactive T cell receptors following Ad26.COV2.S vaccination. A total of around 32 samples were included in the TCR-sequenced set, comprising roughly 20 Ad26.COV2.S vaccine recipients, 5 placebo recipients and 8 SARS-CoV-2 convalescent individuals. Ad26.COV2.S was given intramuscularly at 5x10^10 or 1x10^11 viral particles, as a single shot or as two shots 56 days apart. Participants in the trial were split at random into five groups of five each, receiving low-dose or high-dose Ad26.COV2.S once or twice, or else placebo on both occasions. Investigators did not know the trial group allocation while performing experiments and assessing outcomes.

Study-level results and caveats: After vaccination, substantial breadth of spike-specific CD8+ and CD4+ T cell responses was reported. Ad26.COV2.S recipients had higher spike-specific TCR breadth than placebo recipients (P = 0.0014). According to the authors, total T cell responses may have been underestimated by the TCR breadth and depth analyses. Comparable non-spike TCR breadth was observed between vaccine and placebo recipients, consistent with only spike being contained in the vaccine. The study was not powered for comparison of responses between vaccine doses or regimens.

Relative to germline, V is 7 bases shorter and J is 8 bases shorter, with 11 bases between their ends. Per the germline V gene, MDHEN is the CDR1 and SYDVKM is the CDR2. The CDR3 goes from the cysteine to the phenylalanine over 12 residues. Only the CDR3 DNA stays, 36 bases, in frame from base 1. Here the chain combines TRBV28 and TRBJ1-4; TRBD1 is a possible D gene, resting on 6 matching bases. The material was peripheral blood, obtained in a trial of Ad26.COV2.S vaccine versus placebo. This TCR was recovered from a person aged 18-60 years who received the Ad26.COV2.S COVID-19 vaccine or a placebo. This receptor has the CDR3 CASNRVWEKLFF. The nucleotides read TGTGCCAGCAACAGGGTGTGGGAAAAACTGTTTTTT. The full variable domain, with segments outside the CDR3 supplied by the reference TRBV28 and TRBJ1-4 proteins, appears as DVKVTQSSRYLVKRTGEKVFLECVQDMDHENMFWYRQDPGLGLRLIYFSYDVKMKEKGDIPEGYSVSREKKERFSLILESASTNQTSMYLCASNRVWEKLFFGSGTQLSVL.